The 20 T cell receptor beta chains presented below share a single source sample, sequenced in a study of blood T cell repertoires in COVID-19 (dated by TCRdb to the early 2020s). Library method: the immunoSEQ multiplex PCR assay. The table comes from immuneACCESS by way of TCRdb, which keeps in-frame sequences with V and J called. Part of the clones is missing from these tables; in studies checked, under half for an unresolved V gene and the rest for unknown reasons. This sample is represented by 410,000 or so clones; roughly 88% of them were singletons. Of the sample, 1.4% falls within the top ten clones. Specimen: peripheral blood. The receptors come from a woman aged 25 to 39 with active or convalescent COVID-19.

The sample holds a few counts of this clone. The V gene is TRBV27, the J gene TRBJ1-1; TRBD1 matches 8 bases. Germline values: CDR1 MNHEY, CDR2 SMNVEV (reference sequence). The CDR3 extends over 12 amino acids. With 3 bases clipped from V and 11 bases from J, the junction kept 5 bases outside the gene matches. The CDR3, as DNA: TGTGCCAGCAGTTTTCAGGGGGCACCTGCTTTCTTT. Its protein is CASSFQGAPAFF.

The chain employs TRBV30 and TRBJ1-6; D is undetermined. Germline assignment: CDR1 GTSNPN and CDR2 SVGIG (reference sequence). V shed 4 bases and J shed 5 bases, with 12 bases lying between them. CDR3 length: 14 amino acids. The CDR3 nucleotides read TGTGCCTGGAAAATCGACTATAATAATTCACCCCTCCACTTT. Translation: CAWKIDYNNSPLHF. Full variable domain (outside the CDR3, taken from reference TRBV30 and TRBJ1-6): SQTIHQWPATLVQPVGSPLSLECTVEGTSNPNLYWYRQAAGRGLQLLFYSVGIGQISSEVPQNLSASRPQDRQFILSSKKLLLSDSGFYLCAWKIDYNNSPLHFGNGTRLTVT.

The chain employs TRBV4-1 and TRBJ2-3, with 9 bases fitting TRBD1. Germline lookup yields CDR1 MGHRA and CDR2 YSYEKL. V shed 4 bases and J 3 bases; nucleotides not matched to a gene: 11. The CDR3 spans 17 residues. The chain's CDR3 is CASSPNVDRGSTDTQYF. The CDR3 bases are TGCGCCAGCAGCCCAAATGTGGACAGGGGATCGACAGATACGCAGTATTTT.

The gene calls are TRBV6-2 or TRBV6-3 and TRBJ1-1; D remains ambiguous. The CDR3 has 14 amino acids. Germline lookup yields CDR1 MNHEY and CDR2 SVGEGT. Trimming shortened V by 0 bases and J by 9 bases, and 14 bases separated the two germline ends. The CDR3 reads CASSYSGSSEKAFF. DNA for the CDR3: TGTGCCAGCAGTTACTCTGGCAGCTCGGAGAAAGCTTTCTTT.

The genes are TRBV20-1 and TRBJ2-3; 8 bases are a match to TRBD1. The CDR3 is made up of 14 amino acids. CDR1 and CDR2 from the germline V gene are DFQATT and SNEGSKA (reference sequence). Trimming cost V 3 bases and J 4 bases; bases outside gene matches: 6. The CDR3 region is CSASFTGGSDTQYF. The DNA for the CDR3 is TGCAGTGCTAGTTTTACAGGGGGATCAGATACGCAGTATTTT.

This chain connects TRBV6-5 to TRBJ2-6, with D maybe TRBD1 (5 bases). Deletions cut 7 bases from V and 2 bases from J, with 12 bases between. The CDR3 spans 15 residues. Germline CDR1 is MNHEY and CDR2 is SVGAGI. Written as DNA, the CDR3 is TGTGCCAGCAAGGACAATTTTGCTGGGGCCAACGTCCTGACTTTC. Its protein product is CASKDNFAGANVLTF.

The V gene is TRBV6-5, the J gene TRBJ1-4; 8 bases map to TRBD1. The ends lost 4 bases at V and 6 bases at J; junction bases unmatched: 7. Germline V lookup: CDR1 MNHEY, CDR2 SVGAGI. The CDR3 extends over 15 amino acids. The CDR3 DNA sequence: TGTGCCAGCAGTTCTCCAGGGGGCGCCCATGAAAAACTGTTTTTT. Protein sequence: CASSSPGGAHEKLFF.

The rearrangement links TRBV25-1 to TRBJ2-1; 9 bases are a match to TRBD2. Germline trimming cut 4 bases from V and 6 bases from J; bases unmatched to any gene: 7. This CDR3 comprises 15 residues. Germline CDR1 MGHDK, CDR2 SYGVNS. The DNA of the CDR3 is TGTGCCAGCAGTGGGACTAGCGCAGTCCCCAATGAGCAGTTCTTC. Residues: CASSGTSAVPNEQFF. Variable domain in full (rest from reference TRBV25-1 and TRBJ2-1): EADIYQTPRYLVIGTGKKITLECSQTMGHDKMYWYQQDPGMELHLIHYSYGVNSTEKGDLSSESTVSRIRTEHFPLTLESARPSHTSQYLCASSGTSAVPNEQFFGPGTRLTVL.

CDR3 protein: CASSRSGKPLTPKRNTIYF. CDR3 in DNA: TGTGCCAGCAGCAGATCCGGGAAGCCACTCACCCCCAAGAGAAACACCATATATTTT. The genes are TRBV21-1 and TRBJ1-3. TRBV21-1 has pseudogene status. This CDR3 is 19 amino acids long.

The rearrangement joins TRBV7-2 to TRBJ2-3; 7 bases align to TRBD2. The CDR3 length is 14 residues. Germline values: CDR1 SGHTA, CDR2 FQGNSA. The junction had 9 bases not matched to a gene; V was cut back by 6 bases and J by 6 bases. The CDR3 sequence is CASSVQRGWDTQYF. Here the CDR3 DNA reads TGTGCCAGCAGTGTCCAGCGGGGTTGGGATACGCAGTATTTT.

The V call is TRBV3-1 (or the pseudogene TRBV3-2), the J call TRBJ2-3; 8 nucleotides match TRBD2. This CDR3 is 14 amino acids long. Germline V CDR1 and CDR2: LGHDT, YNNKEL (reference sequence). Trimming at V came to 11 bases and at J to 5 bases, leaving 12 bases not matched to a gene. The DNA of the CDR3 is TGTGCCGGATCCTATAGCGGGGATGGAGATACGCAGTATTTT. Its protein product is CAGSYSGDGDTQYF.

The rearrangement joins TRBV7-8 to TRBJ2-1, with TRBD2 matching 7 bases. Per germline, CDR1 SGHVS and CDR2 FQNEAQ. CDR3 length: 19 residues. The V segment lost 4 bases and the J segment 2 bases; nucleotides outside the gene matches: 17. CDR3 amino acids: CASSSPGHKGTTPYNEQFF. CDR3 in DNA: TGTGCCAGCAGCTCCCCAGGACACAAAGGGACTACACCCTACAATGAGCAGTTCTTC. The variable domain in full, with the rest retrieved from reference TRBV7-8 and TRBJ2-1, is GAGVSQSPRYKVAKRGQDVALRCDPISGHVSLFWYQQALGQGPEFLTYFQNEAQLDKSGLPSDRFFAERPEGSVSTLKIQRTQQEDSAVYLCASSSPGHKGTTPYNEQFFGPGTRLTVL.

This chain links TRBV15 with TRBJ2-1; 9 bases are shared with TRBD2. This CDR3 is built from 18 residues. Germline trimming cut 1 base from V and 2 bases from J; bases unmatched to any gene: 9. The V gene's germline CDR1 is LNHNV and CDR2 YYDKDF (reference sequence). The CDR3 sequence is CATSRGYSGSQTYNEQFF. CDR3 DNA: TGTGCCACCAGCAGAGGGTATAGCGGGAGCCAGACCTACAATGAGCAGTTCTTC.

V usage is TRBV11-3 and J usage is TRBJ2-1, with 11 bases fitting TRBD2. The CDR3 loop spans 16 amino acids. Per germline, CDR1 SGHNT and CDR2 YENEEA. Germline trimming cut 0 bases from V and 4 bases from J; bases unmatched to any gene: 2. The CDR3 is CASSLDGTSGYNEQFF. CDR3 nucleotides: TGTGCCAGCAGCTTAGATGGGACTAGCGGTTACAATGAGCAGTTCTTC.

This clone appeared a single time. The rearrangement links TRBV7-2 to TRBJ2-7, with 8 nucleotides matching TRBD2. Germline CDR1 SGHTA, CDR2 FQGNSA. The CDR3 extends over 14 amino acids. V dropped 0 bases and J dropped 2; count of bases not matched to a gene: 0. CDR3 residues: CASSLAAGAYEQYF. Written as DNA, the CDR3 is TGTGCCAGCAGCTTAGCAGCGGGAGCCTACGAGCAGTACTTC.

The chain carries TRBV10-1 and TRBJ1-6; D remains unclear. Germline V CDR1 and CDR2: WNHNN, SYGVQD (reference sequence). The V gene lost 4 bases and the J gene lost 8 bases, with 12 bases spanning the gap. The CDR3 is 14 amino acids. This chain's CDR3 is CASSVNRVDSPLHF. The CDR3 nucleotides read TGCGCCAGCAGTGTCAACCGGGTGGATTCACCCCTCCACTTT.

This sequence joins TRBV29-1 and TRBJ1-4, with TRBD1 identical over 7 bases. V dropped 6 bases and J dropped 7; count of bases not matched to a gene: 14. Germline-derived CDR1 and CDR2 are SQVTM and ANQGSEA. The CDR3 covers 15 residues. Written as DNA, the CDR3 is TGCAGCGTCCTAGGAGGTGACAGGGTGGGTGAAAAACTGTTTTTT. It translates to CSVLGGDRVGEKLFF.

The V gene is TRBV11-2, the J gene TRBJ1-2; D is perhaps TRBD1 (5 bases). The CDR3 contains 15 residues. Germline loops: CDR1 SGHAT, CDR2 FQNNGV. Deletions cut 0 bases from V and 3 bases from J, with 11 bases between. The CDR3 here is CASSLDGRAYYGYTF. The CDR3 nucleotides are TGTGCCAGCAGCTTAGATGGCAGGGCGTACTATGGCTACACCTTC.

The chain joins TRBV19 to TRBJ1-2; possibly TRBD1 for D (5 bases). Germline V gene data show CDR1 as LNHDA and CDR2 as SQIVND (reference sequence). The ends were cut back, 5 bases at V and 0 bases at J, with 13 bases in the middle. The CDR3 loop spans 15 amino acids. The CDR3 nucleotides are TGTGCCAGTAGTCCCACGGACAACACTAACTATGGCTACACCTTC. It codes for CASSPTDNTNYGYTF.

The V gene is TRBV19, the J gene TRBJ1-2, with D possibly matching TRBD1 (5 bases). Looked up from germline, CDR1 is LNHDA and CDR2 is SQIVND (reference sequence). Trimming cost V 7 bases and J 7 bases, with 25 bases left between them. The CDR3 length is 16 residues. CDR3 amino acids: CASNSEKQAWDSGYTF. The CDR3 bases are TGTGCCAGTAATTCGGAAAAACAGGCCTGGGATTCTGGCTACACCTTC.